The 27 T cell receptor beta chains below were found in one sample sequenced in a study of blood T cell repertoires in COVID-19. TCRdb's copy holds only in-frame clones and misses some; the assay was immunoSEQ multiplex PCR. The profile shows tens of thousands of clones, around 92% of them singletons. Sequences were obtained from peripheral blood. These receptors came from a woman in her fifties or sixties with active COVID-19.

This chain links TRBV9 with TRBJ1-4; 7 bases map to TRBD1. Germline CDR1 and CDR2: SGDLS and YYNGEE. This CDR3 is 15 amino acids long. V shed 5 bases and J 1 base; nucleotides not matched to a gene: 5. The chain's CDR3 is CASSYTGVTNEKLFF. For the CDR3, the DNA is TGTGCCAGCAGTTACACAGGGGTAACTAATGAAAAACTGTTTTTT.

The chain couples TRBV6-2 or TRBV6-3 to TRBJ2-5; D perhaps matches TRBD2 (6 bases). Trimming left V 5 bases short and J 1 base short, with 14 bases between. The CDR3 runs to 15 residues. The germline gives CDR1 MNHEY, CDR2 SVGEGT. In nucleotides, the CDR3 is TGTGCCAGCAGTACGGGGGAGGACGCCCAAGAGACCCAGTACTTC. This encodes CASSTGEDAQETQYF.

CDR3 sequence: CASSYAETNTEAFF. For the CDR3, the DNA is TGTGCCAGCAGTTACGCAGAGACAAACACTGAAGCTTTCTTT. The rearrangement joins TRBV6-6 to TRBJ1-1, with unresolved D. Germline assignment: CDR1 MNHNY and CDR2 SVGAGI (reference sequence). V was trimmed by 2 bases and J by 2 bases, leaving 9 bases between them. The CDR3 loop spans 14 amino acids.

The chain links TRBV15 to TRBJ2-3; 13 positions match TRBD2. Germline values: CDR1 LNHNV, CDR2 YYDKDF (reference sequence). The CDR3 runs to 19 residues. V lost 0 bases, J lost 5 bases, and 11 bases stayed unmatched. The CDR3 region is CATSREGRRLAGGGDTQYF. The CDR3 nucleotides read TGTGCCACCAGCAGAGAGGGTCGGAGACTAGCGGGAGGTGGAGATACGCAGTATTTT.

The rearrangement uses TRBV6-5 and TRBJ1-2; D is perhaps TRBD1 (5 bases). The germline V and J ends were trimmed by 11 bases and 2 bases, with 12 bases remaining between them. CDR1 MNHEY and CDR2 SVGAGI come from the germline V gene. The CDR3 is 12 amino acids. The CDR3 bases are TGTGCCGCGAGACAGAGCAACTATGGCTACACCTTC. Its protein product is CAARQSNYGYTF.

The sample holds a few counts of this clone. The V and J genes are TRBV28 and TRBJ2-7, with a weak D call TRBD2 (5 bases). The V end lost 5 bases, the J end lost 0 bases, and 14 bases lay between the germline ends. Germline V gene data show CDR1 as MDHEN and CDR2 as SYDVKM. This CDR3 has 15 amino acids. For the CDR3, the DNA is TGTGCCAGCAGTCCAGCTGCGGGCGGCTCCTACGAGCAGTACTTC. This encodes CASSPAAGGSYEQYF.

The rearrangement uses TRBV21-1 and TRBJ2-7; the table calls TRBD1, which could not be checked here. TRBV21-1 is an annotated pseudogene. The CDR3 sequence is 15 residues long. CDR3 DNA sequence: TGTGCCAGCAGCAAAGTCCCGGACAGAACCTACGAGCAGTACTTC. Protein product: CASSKVPDRTYEQYF.

This chain links TRBV2 with TRBJ1-5; 7 positions agree with TRBD1. The germline CDR1 and CDR2 sequences are SNHLY and FYNNEI. J gave up 5 bases and V 7 bases, and 5 bases lay outside the gene matches. This CDR3 region has 13 residues. The CDR3 spells CASNPDRDQPQHF. The CDR3 DNA follows: TGTGCCAGCAACCCTGACAGGGATCAGCCCCAGCATTTT.

Only a few counts were recorded for this clone. V usage is TRBV24-1 and J usage is TRBJ2-7; tentatively, D is TRBD1 (5 bases). The CDR3 has 11 residues. Trimming took 0 bases from V and 9 from J, leaving 5 bases between them. The germline V gene encodes CDR1 KGHDR and CDR2 SFDVKD. The CDR3 region is CATSDLQGQYF. The CDR3 DNA reads as TGTGCCACCAGTGATTTGCAGGGGCAGTACTTC.

The chain combines TRBV27 with TRBJ1-4; D perhaps matches TRBD1 (6 bases). V was trimmed by 6 bases and J by 0 bases, leaving 11 bases between them. Germline lookup yields CDR1 MNHEY and CDR2 SMNVEV (reference sequence). The CDR3 runs to 15 residues. CDR3 residues: CASRSWTATNEKLFF. The CDR3 DNA reads as TGTGCCAGCAGATCCTGGACAGCAACTAATGAAAAACTGTTTTTT.

The chain employs TRBV5-1 and TRBJ2-1; TRBD2 matches 14 bases. CDR3 length equals 16 residues. The ends lost 3 bases at V and 10 bases at J; junction bases unmatched: 9. Germline V gene sequence: CDR1 SGHRS, CDR2 YFSETQ. Here the CDR3 reads CASSWTGTSGGEEQFF. DNA for the CDR3: TGCGCCAGCAGCTGGACTGGGACTAGCGGGGGAGAAGAGCAGTTCTTC.

This chain uses TRBV28 with TRBJ1-1; weak D call: TRBD1 (6 bases). Germline V lookup: CDR1 MDHEN, CDR2 SYDVKM. The CDR3 is 12 amino acids. The V gene lost 4 bases and the J gene lost 5 bases, with 8 bases spanning the gap. CDR3 nucleotide sequence: TGTGCCAGCAGTTCAGGGGTTACTGAAGCTTTCTTT. It codes for CASSSGVTEAFF.

The CDR3: CASSQIFGRDYEQFF. The CDR3 nucleotides read TGTGCCAGCAGCCAAATCTTTGGCAGGGATTATGAGCAGTTCTTC. The V and J genes are TRBV14 and TRBJ2-1, with D tentatively TRBD1 (5 bases). The length of the CDR3 is 15 residues. V was shortened by 2 bases and J by 8 bases, with 16 bases between the two germline ends. Germline CDR1 is SGHDN and CDR2 is FVKESK.

This chain links TRBV11-3 with TRBJ1-1; D perhaps matches TRBD1 (6 bases). The V end was cut by 1 base, the J end by 6 bases, with 15 bases between. This CDR3 contains 15 residues. The germline V gene encodes CDR1 SGHNT and CDR2 YENEEA. This CDR3 is CASSLGRGAPPEAFF. As DNA, the CDR3 is TGTGCCAGCAGCTTAGGACGGGGGGCGCCGCCTGAAGCTTTCTTT.

J is TRBJ2-7 and V is TRBV28; TRBD1 matches 9 bases. The V segment lost 6 bases and the J segment 5 bases; nucleotides outside the gene matches: 8. CDR1 MDHEN and CDR2 SYDVKM come from the germline V gene. The CDR3 has 14 residues. CDR3 bases: TGTGCCAGCAGCCGGGGACAGGGCGTCCACGAGCAGTACTTC. Its translation is CASSRGQGVHEQYF.

The CDR3 region is CASSFRGRDYGYTF. CDR3 in DNA: TGTGCCAGCAGTTTTCGGGGTCGAGACTATGGCTACACCTTC. The chain has TRBV28 and TRBJ1-2; D remains ambiguous. This CDR3 region has 14 residues. The germline gives CDR1 MDHEN, CDR2 SYDVKM. V was trimmed by 3 bases and J by 3 bases, leaving 11 bases between them.

The CDR3 DNA sequence: TGTGCCAGCAGTGAAGGGGGCGATGAGCAGTTCTTC. As protein: CASSEGGDEQFF. This sequence joins TRBV6-1 and TRBJ2-1; TRBD1 might be the D (5 bases). Germline CDR1 and CDR2: MNHNS and SASEGT. Trimming cost V 1 base and J 8 bases, with 6 bases left between them. CDR3 length: 12 residues.

The rearrangement joins TRBV10-3 to TRBJ2-1; 13 bases line up with TRBD2. Germline V gene lookup returns CDR1 ENHRY and CDR2 SYGVKD. With 4 bases clipped from V and 8 bases from J, the junction kept 8 bases outside the gene matches. The CDR3 runs to 16 residues. CDR3 nucleotide sequence: TGTGCCATCAGTGCGTTACTAGCGGGAGGGCATTATGAGCAGTTCTTC. Translated, it gives CAISALLAGGHYEQFF.

V and J are TRBV18 and TRBJ1-5, with a tentative D call TRBD1 (5 bases). Deletions cut 6 bases from V and 0 bases from J, with 9 bases between. Per the germline V gene, CDR1 is KGHSH and CDR2 is LQKENI. This CDR3 is built from 14 residues. The CDR3 sequence: CASSRQNSNQPQHF. The CDR3 nucleotides read TGTGCCAGCTCGCGACAGAATAGCAATCAGCCCCAGCATTTT. The whole variable domain, remainder taken from reference TRBV18 and TRBJ1-5, is NAGVMQNPRHLVRRRGQEARLRCSPMKGHSHVYWYRQLPEEGLKFMVYLQKENIIDESGMPKERFSAEFPKEGPSILRIQQVVRGDSAAYFCASSRQNSNQPQHFGDGTRLSIL.

The chain couples TRBV28 to TRBJ2-7, with D perhaps TRBD2 (6 bases). This CDR3 has 15 residues. From germline, CDR1 is MDHEN and CDR2 SYDVKM. V lost 2 bases and J lost 2, with 13 bases in between. CDR3 bases: TGTGCCAGCAGTTTAGACCCGCGGGGAACCTACGAGCAGTACTTC. Amino acids: CASSLDPRGTYEQYF.

The rearrangement uses TRBV5-5 and TRBJ1-6; no clear D gene. This CDR3 comprises 14 residues. From germline, CDR1 is SGHKS and CDR2 YYEKEE (reference sequence). V was shortened by 0 bases and J by 4 bases, with 5 bases between the two germline ends. Here the CDR3 DNA reads TGTGCCAGCAGCTTGGTTGCGTATAATTCACCCCTCCACTTT. Its translation: CASSLVAYNSPLHF. The full variable domain, its missing parts supplied by reference TRBV5-5 and TRBJ1-6, is DAGVTQSPTHLIKTRGQQVTLRCSPISGHKSVSWYQQVLGQGPQFIFQYYEKEERGRGNFPDRFSARQFPNYSSELNVNALLLGDSALYLCASSLVAYNSPLHFGNGTRLTVT.

In the case of this clone: At one end, the junction sequence differs from germline, possibly due to a read error. The J gene is TRBJ1-1, the V gene TRBV7-7, with TRBD1 identical over 7 bases. This CDR3 has 13 amino acids. Germline assignment: CDR1 SSHAT and CDR2 FNYEAQ (reference sequence). The chain's CDR3 is CASSRDRNTEAFF. The CDR3 DNA reads TGTGCTAGCAGCAGGGACAGGAACACTGAAGCTTTCTTT.

The chain carries TRBV6-6 and TRBJ2-2, with TRBD2 identical over 7 bases. The CDR3 spans 15 residues. V lost 5 bases and J lost 3; bases outside the gene matches: 6. Germline CDR1 and CDR2: MNHNY and SVGAGI (reference sequence). This chain's CDR3 is CASSIGLADTGELFF. CDR3 nucleotide sequence: TGTGCCAGCAGTATAGGTCTAGCGGACACCGGGGAGCTGTTTTTT.

This sequence joins TRBV28 and TRBJ2-3, with 15 bases identical to TRBD2. V lost 5 bases, J lost 2 bases, and 14 bases stayed unmatched. The germline V gene has CDR1 MDHEN and CDR2 SYDVKM. This CDR3 has 20 amino acids. The CDR3 sequence is CASSGRGLAGGGIHTDTQYF. In DNA, the CDR3 is TGTGCCAGCAGTGGCAGGGGACTAGCGGGGGGAGGGATTCACACAGATACGCAGTATTTT.

Written as DNA, the CDR3 is TGCGCCAGCAGCTCGGACAGGGGGTATAATTCACCCCTCCACTTT. Amino acid sequence: CASSSDRGYNSPLHF. The chain links TRBV5-1 to TRBJ1-6, with 10 positions matching TRBD1. Trimming took 3 bases from V and 4 from J; bases not matched to a gene: 1. The CDR3 runs 15 residues. CDR1 and CDR2 (germline): SGHRS, YFSETQ.

J is TRBJ1-6 and V is TRBV19; tentative D call: TRBD1 (5 bases). The CDR3 runs 14 residues. Trimming left V 5 bases short and J 8 bases short, with 13 bases between. CDR1 is LNHDA and CDR2 is SQIVND in the germline V gene (reference sequence). CDR3 nucleotide sequence: TGTGCCAGTAGTCCTCGCGGGGCAGATTCACCCCTCCACTTT. This translates into CASSPRGADSPLHF.

The chain joins TRBV6-5 to TRBJ2-7, with TRBD1 identical over 7 bases. The V gene end was trimmed by 6 bases and the J gene end by 1 base; junction bases not matched to a gene: 6. Germline loops: CDR1 MNHEY, CDR2 SVGAGI. The CDR3 extends over 14 amino acids. CDR3 protein: CASSGQDPSYEQYF. The CDR3 region has the DNA TGTGCCAGCAGCGGACAGGATCCATCCTACGAGCAGTACTTC.